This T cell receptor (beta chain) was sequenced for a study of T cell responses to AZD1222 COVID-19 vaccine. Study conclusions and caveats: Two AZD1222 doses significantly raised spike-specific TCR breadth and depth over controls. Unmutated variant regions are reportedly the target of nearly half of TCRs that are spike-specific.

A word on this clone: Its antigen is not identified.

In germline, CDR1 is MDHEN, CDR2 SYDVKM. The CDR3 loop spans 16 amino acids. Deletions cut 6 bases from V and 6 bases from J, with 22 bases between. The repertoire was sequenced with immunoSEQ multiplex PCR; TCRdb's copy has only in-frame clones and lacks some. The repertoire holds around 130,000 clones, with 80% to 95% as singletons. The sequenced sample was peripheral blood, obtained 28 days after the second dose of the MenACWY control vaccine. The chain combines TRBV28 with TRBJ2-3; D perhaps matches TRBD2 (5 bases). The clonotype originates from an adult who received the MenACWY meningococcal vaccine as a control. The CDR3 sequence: CASSLRRLRVSDTQYF. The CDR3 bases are TGTGCCAGCAGCCTCCGCCGGCTGCGGGTGTCGGATACGCAGTATTTT.